This record concerns one TCR beta chain sequence. The antigen is undetermined. This table comes from immunoSEQ multiplex PCR, and its TCRdb copy is limited to in-frame clones, with some not included. The table shows about 92,000 clones, with 80% to 90% occurring only once. This specimen comes from a study of T cell responses to AZD1222 COVID-19 vaccine. General study findings and limits: Most donors were white British and more were female, and clonal diversity was possibly underestimated. Compared with day 0, the breadth and depth of the Spike-specific TCR repertoire rose significantly after two doses of AZD1222. CD4 TCRs linked to vaccination spanned spike, dominating at 160-218 and 743-854.

CDR1 is KGHSH, CDR2 LQKENI, per germline. The CDR3 sequence is 12 residues long. V was clipped by 2 bases and J by 10 bases, with 9 bases between them. This specimen was peripheral blood, taken on day 0 of AZD1222 vaccination. This TCR derives from an adult in good health. V and J are TRBV18 and TRBJ2-1, with D uncertain. This CDR3 is CASSPGVNEQFF. The CDR3 bases are TGTGCCAGCTCACCAGGGGTGAACGAGCAGTTCTTC.